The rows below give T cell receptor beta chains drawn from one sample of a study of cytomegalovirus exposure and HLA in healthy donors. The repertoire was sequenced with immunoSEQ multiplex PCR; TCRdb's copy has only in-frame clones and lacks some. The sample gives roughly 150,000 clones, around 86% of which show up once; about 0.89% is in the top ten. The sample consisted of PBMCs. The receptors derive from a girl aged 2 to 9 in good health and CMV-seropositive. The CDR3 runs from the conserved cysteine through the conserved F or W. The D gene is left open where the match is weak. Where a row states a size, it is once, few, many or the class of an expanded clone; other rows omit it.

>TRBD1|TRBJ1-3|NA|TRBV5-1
CASTGTAGNTIYF
TGCGCCAGCACTGGGACAGCAGGAAACACCATATATTTT
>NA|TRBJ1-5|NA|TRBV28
CASSWSQGNQPQHF
TGTGCCAGCAGTTGGTCCCAGGGCAATCAGCCCCAGCATTTT
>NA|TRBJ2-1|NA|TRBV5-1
CASSWGGISYNEQFF
TGCGCCAGCAGTTGGGGCGGTATTTCCTACAATGAGCAGTTCTTC
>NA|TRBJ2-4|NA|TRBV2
CASSQKNIQYF
TGTGCCAGCAGTCAGAAAAACATTCAGTACTTC
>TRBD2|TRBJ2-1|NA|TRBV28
CASSSMAGGINEQFF
TGTGCCAGCAGTTCTATGGCGGGAGGGATCAATGAGCAGTTCTTC
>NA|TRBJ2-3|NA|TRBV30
CAWSVTGTFDTQYF
TGTGCCTGGAGTGTCACAGGGACCTTTGATACGCAGTATTTT
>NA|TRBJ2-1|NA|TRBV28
CASSPPRWVQGRRYNEQFF
TGTGCCAGCAGTCCCCCACGCTGGGTACAGGGACGACGCTACAATGAGCAGTTCTTC
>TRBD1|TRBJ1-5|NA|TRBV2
CASTKDRGWDSPQHF
TGTGCCAGCACTAAGGACAGGGGCTGGGACTCGCCCCAGCATTTT
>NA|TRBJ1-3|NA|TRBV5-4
CASSLGGGVSPGNTIYF
TGTGCCAGCAGCTTGGGAGGAGGGGTTAGTCCTGGAAACACCATATATTTT
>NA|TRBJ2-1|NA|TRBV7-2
CASSFPDKPSYNEQFF
TGTGCCAGCAGCTTTCCGGACAAACCGTCTTACAATGAGCAGTTCTTC
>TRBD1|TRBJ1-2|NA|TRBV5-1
CASSLEGQGNYGYTF
TGCGCCAGCAGCTTGGAGGGACAGGGGAACTATGGCTACACCTTC
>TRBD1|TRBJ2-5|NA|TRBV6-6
CASSRGYRGRGETQYF
TGTGCCAGCAGTCGAGGGTACAGGGGGCGCGGTGAGACCCAGTACTTC
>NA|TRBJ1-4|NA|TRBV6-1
CASSWTEDNEKLFF
TGTGCCAGCAGCTGGACAGAAGATAATGAAAAACTGTTTTTT
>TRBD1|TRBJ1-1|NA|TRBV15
CATSRTGVGTEAFF
TGTGCCACCAGCCGTACAGGGGTAGGCACTGAAGCTTTCTTT
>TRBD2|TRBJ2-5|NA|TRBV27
CASSPYYYPGLAGRETQYF
TGTGCCAGCAGTCCCTACTACTACCCGGGACTAGCGGGAAGGGAGACCCAGTACTTC
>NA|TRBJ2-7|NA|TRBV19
CASSIAGSSYEQYF
TGTGCCAGTAGTATAGCGGGAAGCTCCTACGAGCAGTACTTC
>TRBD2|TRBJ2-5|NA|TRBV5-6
CASSFSGLAKETQYF
TGTGCCAGCAGCTTCTCAGGACTAGCGAAAGAGACCCAGTACTTC
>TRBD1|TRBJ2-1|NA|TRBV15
CATSRGTGGAEQFF
TGTGCCACCAGCAGAGGAACAGGGGGCGCTGAGCAGTTCTTC
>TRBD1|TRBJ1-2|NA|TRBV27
CASRGTGNGYTF
TGTGCCAGCAGGGGGACAGGGAACGGCTACACCTTC
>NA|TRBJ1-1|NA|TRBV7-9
CASSLTRIRGTEAFF
TGTGCCAGCAGCCTAACCCGAATTCGGGGGACTGAAGCTTTCTTT
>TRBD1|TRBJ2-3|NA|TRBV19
CARAGQGKADTQYF
TGTGCCAGAGCGGGACAGGGGAAGGCAGATACGCAGTATTTT
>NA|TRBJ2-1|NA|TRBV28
CASSFGGARYNEQFF
TGTGCCAGCAGTTTTGGGGGGGCCAGATACAATGAGCAGTTCTTC
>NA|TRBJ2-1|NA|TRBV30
CAWTRNRNLYNEQFF
TGTGCCTGGACCCGGAACAGGAACCTTTACAATGAGCAGTTCTTC
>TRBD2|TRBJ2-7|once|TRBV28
CASSDPSGSSSYEQYF
TGTGCCAGCAGCGACCCTAGCGGATCCAGCTCCTACGAGCAGTACTTC